Shown below are 9 T cell receptor beta chains from a single sample sequenced in a study of PD-L1 blockade in urothelial cancer (dated by TCRdb to 2016 to 2017). The protocol used for the library was the immunoSEQ multiplex PCR assay. What TCRdb holds here is the immuneACCESS table cut down to in-frame rearrangements. Part of the clones is not present; checked against another copy, under half of the missing clones reflect an unresolved V gene, and the others are unexplained. For this sample there are about 84,000 clones; roughly 90% appear just once. Together, the top ten hold approximately 9% of the sample. The specimen was PBMCs, collected around atezolizumab (anti-PD-L1) treatment. These receptors all come from a man aged 60 to 75 with urothelial cancer.

The rearrangement uses TRBV7-7 and TRBJ2-2, with D possibly matching TRBD1 (5 bases). Germline V CDR1 and CDR2: SSHAT, FNYEAQ (reference sequence). The length of the CDR3 is 15 residues. Trimming removed 5 bases at V and 6 bases at J, with 16 bases between. CDR3: CASSALPSGPGELFF. The DNA of the CDR3 is TGTGCCAGCAGCGCCCTACCGTCAGGGCCCGGGGAGCTGTTTTTT.

This CDR3 is CASSPQGTDTQYF. In DNA form, the CDR3 reads TGCGCCAGCAGCCCTCAGGGCACAGATACGCAGTATTTT. This rearrangement joins TRBV5-1 to TRBJ2-3; D unresolved. The germline V gene has CDR1 SGHRS and CDR2 YFSETQ. The CDR3 contains 13 residues. V gave up 4 bases and J gave up 1 base, with 7 bases separating them.

CDR3 residues: CASSTLASRRYEQYF. The CDR3 nucleotides read TGTGCCAGTAGTACCCTGGCTAGCAGACGCTACGAGCAGTACTTC. J is TRBJ2-7 and V is TRBV19; D is perhaps TRBD2 (5 bases). Germline V gene lookup returns CDR1 LNHDA and CDR2 SQIVND (reference sequence). CDR3 length equals 15 residues. V was cut by 4 bases and J by 3 bases, with 16 bases left in between.

The gene calls are TRBV7-3 and TRBJ2-5, with a possible D match to TRBD2 (6 bases). Germline CDR1 reads SGHTA; CDR2 reads FQGTGA. The V end lost 5 bases, the J end lost 1 base, and 11 bases lay between the germline ends. The CDR3 totals 14 residues. DNA of the CDR3: TGTGCCAGCAGCCCAGCGGGTATCCAAGAGACCCAGTACTTC. It translates to CASSPAGIQETQYF.

V is TRBV6-6 and J is TRBJ1-1; no reliable D call. V lost 8 bases to trimming and J lost 6 bases, with 22 bases between them. The CDR3 is 15 residues long. Germline CDR1 is MNHNY and CDR2 is SVGAGI (reference sequence). This CDR3 is CASGLGSTSGAEAFF. CDR3 nucleotide sequence: TGTGCCAGCGGCCTTGGTTCAACCTCGGGAGCTGAAGCTTTCTTT.

CDR3 DNA sequence: TGTGCCAGCAGTGACCCAGGGGTTGCCGAAGAGACCCAGTACTTC. It translates to CASSDPGVAEETQYF. This chain joins TRBV25-1 and TRBJ2-5; D might be TRBD1 (6 bases). Germline lookup yields CDR1 MGHDK and CDR2 SYGVNS. This CDR3 comprises 15 residues. V was cut by 3 bases and J by 3 bases, with 14 bases left in between. Filled out from reference TRBV25-1 and TRBJ2-5, the complete variable domain reads EADIYQTPRYLVIGTGKKITLECSQTMGHDKMYWYQQDPGMELHLIHYSYGVNSTEKGDLSSESTVSRIRTEHFPLTLESARPSHTSQYLCASSDPGVAEETQYFGPGTRLLVL.

The V and J genes are TRBV11-2 and TRBJ2-2; TRBD2 might be the D (5 bases). Looked up from germline, CDR1 is SGHAT and CDR2 is FQNNGV. The germline V and J ends were trimmed by 3 bases and 5 bases, with 7 bases remaining between them. This CDR3 spans 13 amino acids. CDR3 nucleotide sequence: TGTGCCAGCAGCTTCCGGGGAACCGGGGAGCTGTTTTTT. It yields the protein CASSFRGTGELFF.

V usage is TRBV2 and J usage is TRBJ2-7; TRBD1 aligns across 9 bases. The V segment lost 6 bases and the J segment 4 bases; nucleotides outside the gene matches: 10. The germline CDR1 and CDR2 sequences are SNHLY and FYNNEI. The CDR3 is made up of 15 amino acids. CDR3 DNA sequence: TGTGCCAGCAGAATACAGGGGGCGCTCAGTTACGAGCAGTACTTC. It codes for CASRIQGALSYEQYF.

This chain joins TRBV6-5 and TRBJ1-2; 8 positions match TRBD1. From germline, CDR1 is MNHEY and CDR2 SVGAGI. This CDR3 has 13 amino acids. Losses at the gene ends were 6 bases for V and 6 bases for J; bases not matched to a gene: 6. The CDR3 loop reads CASSLTGADGYTF. CDR3 coding DNA: TGTGCCAGCAGCTTGACAGGGGCGGATGGCTACACCTTC.